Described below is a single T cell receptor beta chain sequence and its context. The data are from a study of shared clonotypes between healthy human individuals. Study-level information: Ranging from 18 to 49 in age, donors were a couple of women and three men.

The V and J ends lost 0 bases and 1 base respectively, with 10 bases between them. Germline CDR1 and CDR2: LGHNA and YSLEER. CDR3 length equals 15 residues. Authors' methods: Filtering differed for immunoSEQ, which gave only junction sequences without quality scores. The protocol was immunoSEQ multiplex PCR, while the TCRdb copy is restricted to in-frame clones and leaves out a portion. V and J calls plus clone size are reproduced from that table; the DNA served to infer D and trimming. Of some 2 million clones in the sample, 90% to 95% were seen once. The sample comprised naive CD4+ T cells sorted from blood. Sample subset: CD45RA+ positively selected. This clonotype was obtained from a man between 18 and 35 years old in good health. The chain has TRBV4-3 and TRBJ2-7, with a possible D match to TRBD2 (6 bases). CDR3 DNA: TGCGCCAGCAGCCAAGAAATGGAGGGGTCCTACGAGCAGTACTTC. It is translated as CASSQEMEGSYEQYF.